Listed below are T cell receptor beta chains from one sample, sequenced in a study of T-cell reconstitution after alpha-beta-depleted transplantation in children. TCRdb called the PCR reads again in MiXCR, with one record for every CDR3 protein. The repertoire includes 490,000 or so distinct CDR3 sequences, over 9.5% of them detected once, and around 2% sits in the top ten. The material sequenced was PBMCs, taken before TCRalphabeta/CD19-depleted stem cell transplant. These receptors were taken from a child younger than 10 with inherited bone marrow failure, due to receive a stem cell transplant. CDR3s leave out the opening cysteine and the closing phenylalanine or tryptophan. The order of the fields is CDR3 protein, D gene, V gene, J gene. A D gene is named only where the DNA matches it firmly.

cdr3_aa: ASSLLGNLQNTQY
d_call: .
v_call: TRBV7-9
j_call: TRBJ2-3

cdr3_aa: SASPLQGQPQH
d_call: .
v_call: TRBV20-1
j_call: TRBJ1-5

cdr3_aa: ASTNSECGYT
d_call: .
v_call: TRBV23-1
j_call: TRBJ1-2

cdr3_aa: ASSLAVGENEQF
d_call: .
v_call: TRBV7-2
j_call: TRBJ2-1

cdr3_aa: ASSQKETSGTQF
d_call: TRBD2
v_call: TRBV4-3
j_call: TRBJ2-1

cdr3_aa: ASSLAQPENTEAF
d_call: .
v_call: TRBV5-1
j_call: TRBJ1-1

cdr3_aa: ASSQARGQEETQY
d_call: .
v_call: TRBV4-1
j_call: TRBJ2-5

cdr3_aa: ASRAIPGQGTGNTIY
d_call: TRBD1
v_call: TRBV6-1
j_call: TRBJ1-3

cdr3_aa: SAALNTEAF
d_call: .
v_call: TRBV20-1
j_call: TRBJ1-1

cdr3_aa: ATSRGTPGQFIVSENTIY
d_call: TRBD1
v_call: TRBV15
j_call: TRBJ1-3

cdr3_aa: ASSLRQSSEQY
d_call: .
v_call: TRBV27
j_call: TRBJ2-7

cdr3_aa: ASSQGTSQLETQY
d_call: .
v_call: TRBV4-1
j_call: TRBJ2-5

cdr3_aa: ASSQARSGRYNEQF
d_call: .
v_call: TRBV4-3
j_call: TRBJ2-1

cdr3_aa: ASKTSGSATGELF
d_call: TRBD2
v_call: TRBV6-2/TRBV6-3
j_call: TRBJ2-2

cdr3_aa: ASSLAGTSGRARQY
d_call: TRBD2
v_call: TRBV7-2
j_call: TRBJ2-3

cdr3_aa: ATSREGGAAPYNEQF
d_call: .
v_call: TRBV15
j_call: TRBJ2-1

cdr3_aa: AAGEDTQY
d_call: .
v_call: TRBV10-3
j_call: TRBJ2-3